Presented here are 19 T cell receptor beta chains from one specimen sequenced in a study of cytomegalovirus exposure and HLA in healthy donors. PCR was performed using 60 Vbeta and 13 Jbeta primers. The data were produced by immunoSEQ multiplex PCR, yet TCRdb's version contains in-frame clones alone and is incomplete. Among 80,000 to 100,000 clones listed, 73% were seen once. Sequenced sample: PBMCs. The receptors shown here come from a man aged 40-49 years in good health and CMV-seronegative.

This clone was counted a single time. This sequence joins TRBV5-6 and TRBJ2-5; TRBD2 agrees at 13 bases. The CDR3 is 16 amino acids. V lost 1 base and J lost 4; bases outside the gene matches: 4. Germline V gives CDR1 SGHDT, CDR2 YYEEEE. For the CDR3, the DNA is TGTGCCAGCAGCTTGAGACTAGCGGGGGGTGGAGAGACCCAGTACTTC. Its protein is CASSLRLAGGGETQYF.

The chain's CDR3 is CATHYGGLDSNSNQPQHF. The CDR3 DNA follows: TGTGCCACCCACTACGGGGGACTCGATTCAAATAGCAATCAGCCCCAGCATTTT. This sequence joins TRBV28 and TRBJ1-5, with D possibly TRBD1 on 5 matching bases. Per the germline V gene, CDR1 is MDHEN and CDR2 is SYDVKM. The CDR3 consists of 18 residues. Trimming pared 10 bases from V and 0 bases from J, leaving 25 bases between.

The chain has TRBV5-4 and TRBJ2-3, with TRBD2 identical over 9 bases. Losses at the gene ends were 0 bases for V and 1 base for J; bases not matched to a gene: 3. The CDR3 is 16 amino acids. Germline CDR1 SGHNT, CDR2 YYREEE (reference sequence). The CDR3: CASSLVGGGGTDTQYF. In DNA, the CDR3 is TGTGCCAGCAGCTTGGTCGGCGGGGGGGGCACAGATACGCAGTATTTT.

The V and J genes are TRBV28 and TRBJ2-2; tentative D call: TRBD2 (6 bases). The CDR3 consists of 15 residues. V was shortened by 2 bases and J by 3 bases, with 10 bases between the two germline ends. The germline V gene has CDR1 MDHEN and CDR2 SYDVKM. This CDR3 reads CASSLGGADTGELFF. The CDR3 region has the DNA TGTGCCAGCAGTTTAGGAGGGGCGGACACCGGGGAGCTGTTTTTT.

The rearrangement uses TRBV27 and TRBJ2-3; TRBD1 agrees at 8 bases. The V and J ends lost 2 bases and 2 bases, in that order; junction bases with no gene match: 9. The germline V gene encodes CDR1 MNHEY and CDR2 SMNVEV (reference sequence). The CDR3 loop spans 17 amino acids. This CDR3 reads CASSLSRQGWVTDTQYF. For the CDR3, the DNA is TGTGCCAGCAGTTTAAGTCGACAGGGGTGGGTCACAGATACGCAGTATTTT.

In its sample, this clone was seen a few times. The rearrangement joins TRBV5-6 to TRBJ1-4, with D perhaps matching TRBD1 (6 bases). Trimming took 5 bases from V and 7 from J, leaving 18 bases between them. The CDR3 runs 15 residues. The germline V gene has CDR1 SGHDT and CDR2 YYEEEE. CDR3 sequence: CASSRRQANSEKLFF. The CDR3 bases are TGTGCCAGCAGTCGTAGACAGGCAAACTCTGAAAAACTGTTTTTT.

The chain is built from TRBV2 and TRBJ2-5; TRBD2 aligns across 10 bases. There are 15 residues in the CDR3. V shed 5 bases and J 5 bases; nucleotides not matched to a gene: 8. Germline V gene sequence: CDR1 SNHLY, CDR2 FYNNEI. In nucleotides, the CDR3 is TGTGCCAGCAGTTTAAGTCTAGCGGGGGAGGAGACCCAGTACTTC. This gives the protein CASSLSLAGEETQYF.

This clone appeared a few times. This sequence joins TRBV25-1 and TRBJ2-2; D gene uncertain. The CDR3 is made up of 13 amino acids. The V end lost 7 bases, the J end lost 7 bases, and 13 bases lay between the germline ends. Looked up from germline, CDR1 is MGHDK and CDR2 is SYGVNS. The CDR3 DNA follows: TGTGCCAGCACCCAAAGAGAGAACGGGGAGCTGTTTTTT. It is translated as CASTQRENGELFF.

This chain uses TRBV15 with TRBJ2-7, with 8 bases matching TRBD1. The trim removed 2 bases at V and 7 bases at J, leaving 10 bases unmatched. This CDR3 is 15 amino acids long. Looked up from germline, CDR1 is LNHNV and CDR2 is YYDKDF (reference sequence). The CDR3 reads CATSRRTGPAGEQYF. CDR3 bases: TGTGCCACCAGCAGACGGACAGGGCCCGCGGGGGAGCAGTACTTC.

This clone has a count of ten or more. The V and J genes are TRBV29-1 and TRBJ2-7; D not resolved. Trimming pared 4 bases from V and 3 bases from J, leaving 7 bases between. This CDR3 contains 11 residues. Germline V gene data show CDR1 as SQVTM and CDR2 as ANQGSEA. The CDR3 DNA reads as TGCAGCGTTGGCGTCGGCTACGAGCAGTACTTC. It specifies CSVGVGYEQYF.

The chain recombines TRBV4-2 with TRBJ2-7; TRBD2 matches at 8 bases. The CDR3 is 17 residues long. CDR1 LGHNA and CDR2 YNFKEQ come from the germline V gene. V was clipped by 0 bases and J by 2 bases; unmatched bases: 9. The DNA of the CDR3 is TGTGCCAGCAGCCAAGATTTTGAGAGCGGGGGAACCTACGAGCAGTACTTC. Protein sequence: CASSQDFESGGTYEQYF.

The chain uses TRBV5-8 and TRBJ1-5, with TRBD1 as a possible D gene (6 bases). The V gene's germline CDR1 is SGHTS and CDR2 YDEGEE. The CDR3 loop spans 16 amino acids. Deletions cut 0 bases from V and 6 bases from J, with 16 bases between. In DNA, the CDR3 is TGTGCCAGCAGCTTGGTTTCGGGGGGCGGCGGTCAGCCCCAGCATTTT. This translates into CASSLVSGGGGQPQHF.

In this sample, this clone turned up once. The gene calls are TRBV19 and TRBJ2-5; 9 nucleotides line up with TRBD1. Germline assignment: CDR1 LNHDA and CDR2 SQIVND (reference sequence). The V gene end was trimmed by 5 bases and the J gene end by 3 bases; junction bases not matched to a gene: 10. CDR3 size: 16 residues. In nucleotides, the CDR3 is TGTGCCAGTAGTTTCGATCCCTGGACAGGGGAAGAGACCCAGTACTTC. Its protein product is CASSFDPWTGEETQYF.

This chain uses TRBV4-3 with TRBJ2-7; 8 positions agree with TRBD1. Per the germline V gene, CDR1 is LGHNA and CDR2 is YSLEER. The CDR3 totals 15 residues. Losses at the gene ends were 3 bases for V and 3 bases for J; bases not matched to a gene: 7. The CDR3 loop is CASSHRTGFGYEQYF. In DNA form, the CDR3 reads TGCGCCAGCAGCCACCGGACAGGGTTTGGCTACGAGCAGTACTTC.

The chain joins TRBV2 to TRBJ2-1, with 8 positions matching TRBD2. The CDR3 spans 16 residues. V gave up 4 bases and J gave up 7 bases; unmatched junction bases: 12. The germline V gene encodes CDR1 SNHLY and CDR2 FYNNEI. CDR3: CASSVGSGIEGNEQFF. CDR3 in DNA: TGTGCCAGCAGTGTTGGTAGCGGGATTGAAGGAAATGAGCAGTTCTTC. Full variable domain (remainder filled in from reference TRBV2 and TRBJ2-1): EPEVTQTPSHQVTQMGQEVILRCVPISNHLYFYWYRQILGQKVEFLVSFYNNEISEKSEIFDDQFSVERPDGSNFTLKIRSTKLEDSAMYFCASSVGSGIEGNEQFFGPGTRLTVL.

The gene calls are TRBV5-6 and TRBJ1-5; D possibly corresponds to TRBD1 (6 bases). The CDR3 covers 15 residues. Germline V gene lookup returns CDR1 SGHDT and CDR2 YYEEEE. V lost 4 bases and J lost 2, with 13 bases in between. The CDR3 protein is CASSKQGSGNQPQHF. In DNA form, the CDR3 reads TGTGCCAGCAGCAAACAGGGTTCGGGCAATCAGCCCCAGCATTTT.

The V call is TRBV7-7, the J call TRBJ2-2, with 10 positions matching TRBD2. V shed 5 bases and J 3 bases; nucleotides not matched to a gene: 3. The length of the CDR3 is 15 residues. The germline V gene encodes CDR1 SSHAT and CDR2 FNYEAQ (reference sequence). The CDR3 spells CASSPSGGHTGELFF. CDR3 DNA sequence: TGTGCCAGCAGCCCTAGCGGGGGCCACACCGGGGAGCTGTTTTTT.

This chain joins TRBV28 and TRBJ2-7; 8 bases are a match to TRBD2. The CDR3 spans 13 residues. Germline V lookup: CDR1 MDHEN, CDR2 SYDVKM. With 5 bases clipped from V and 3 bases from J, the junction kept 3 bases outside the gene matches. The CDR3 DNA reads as TGTGCCAGCAGTCCGGGAGGGTACTACGAGCAGTACTTC. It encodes CASSPGGYYEQYF.

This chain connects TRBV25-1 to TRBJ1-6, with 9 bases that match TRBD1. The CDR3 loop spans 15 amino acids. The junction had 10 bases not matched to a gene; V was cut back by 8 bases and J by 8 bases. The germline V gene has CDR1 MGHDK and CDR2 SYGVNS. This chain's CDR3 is CASPVDRGPDSPLHF. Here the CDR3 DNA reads TGTGCCAGCCCCGTGGACAGGGGTCCGGATTCACCCCTCCACTTT.